A single sample gave rise to the 29 T cell receptor beta chains below, sequenced in a study of T cell responses to AZD1222 COVID-19 vaccine. Sequencing used immunoSEQ multiplex PCR; TCRdb keeps in-frame clones, though not all of them. The repertoire holds over 100,000 clones, with approximately 90% as singletons. Sequenced material: peripheral blood, taken on day 0 of AZD1222 vaccination. The receptor source for this set is an adult in good health.

V is TRBV5-1 and J is TRBJ2-1, with TRBD1 matching 8 bases. The CDR3 length is 15 residues. V lost 3 bases and J lost 3; bases outside the gene matches: 5. Germline V gene data show CDR1 as SGHRS and CDR2 as YFSETQ. For the CDR3, the DNA is TGCGCCAGCAGCTGGGAGGACAGGGACTACAATGAGCAGTTCTTC. This translates into CASSWEDRDYNEQFF.

The chain has TRBV27 and TRBJ2-7, with D possibly being TRBD1 or TRBD2 (5 bases each). V lost 3 bases, J lost 4 bases, and 13 bases lay in between. The CDR3 runs 14 residues. Germline CDR1 reads MNHEY; CDR2 reads SMNVEV (reference sequence). The CDR3 region has the DNA TGTGCCAGCAGTTTTCGGGGCCTAGTTTACGAGCAGTACTTC. Its translation: CASSFRGLVYEQYF.

The CDR3 region has the DNA TGTGCCAGCAGCCAAGGAGTCCAATCCACAGATACGCAGTATTTT. Translated: CASSQGVQSTDTQYF. V is TRBV3-1 (or the pseudogene TRBV3-2) and J is TRBJ2-3; D is unclear. The CDR3 consists of 15 residues. V was cut by 1 base and J by 2 bases, with 10 bases left in between. Germline V CDR1 and CDR2: LGHDT, YNNKEL (reference sequence).

This chain connects TRBV6-5 to TRBJ2-7; TRBD2 matches 8 bases. J lost 0 bases, V lost 6 bases, and 7 bases had no gene match. This CDR3 spans 15 amino acids. Germline CDR1 and CDR2: MNHEY and SVGAGI. In DNA form, the CDR3 reads TGTGCCAGCAGCCGCGTAGCGGGGAGCTCCTACGAGCAGTACTTC. Encoded protein: CASSRVAGSSYEQYF.

The chain is built from TRBV9 and TRBJ2-1, with D unresolved. V lost 0 bases and J lost 5, with 12 bases in between. The CDR3 is 15 amino acids. Looked up from germline, CDR1 is SGDLS and CDR2 is YYNGEE. The CDR3 DNA follows: TGTGCCAGCAGCGTAGACTCCCCTCGCCACAATGAGCAGTTCTTC. Its translation is CASSVDSPRHNEQFF.

The rearrangement uses TRBV5-1 and TRBJ2-1, with 10 positions matching TRBD2. With 7 bases clipped from V and 2 bases from J, the junction kept 6 bases outside the gene matches. The CDR3 extends over 15 amino acids. Germline CDR1 is SGHRS and CDR2 is YFSETQ. The CDR3, as DNA: TGCGCCAGCGGATGGACTAGCGGAGCCTACAATGAGCAGTTCTTC. It translates to CASGWTSGAYNEQFF. Looking up the rest from reference TRBV5-1 and TRBJ2-1 gives the full variable domain: KAGVTQTPRYLIKTRGQQVTLSCSPISGHRSVSWYQQTPGQGLQFLFEYFSETQRNKGNFPGRFSGRQFSNSRSEMNVSTLELGDSALYLCASGWTSGAYNEQFFGPGTRLTVL.

The chain carries TRBV6-5 and TRBJ1-2; D gene ambiguous. Germline-derived CDR1 and CDR2 are MNHEY and SVGAGI. Deletions cut 6 bases from V and 8 bases from J, with 10 bases between. The CDR3 has 11 residues. The CDR3 nucleotides are TGTGCCAGCAGGGAGGCGGGGGGCTACACCTTC. Its translation: CASREAGGYTF.

The sample holds a few counts of this clone. V gene TRBV28 combines with J gene TRBJ1-1; maybe TRBD1 (6 bases). V dropped 8 bases and J dropped 4 bases, with 14 bases sitting between them. The CDR3 is 13 residues long. Germline CDR1 is MDHEN and CDR2 is SYDVKM. This CDR3 is CASGRQGSTEAFF. The CDR3 nucleotides are TGTGCCAGCGGCCGTCAGGGGAGCACTGAAGCTTTCTTT.

The chain couples TRBV24-1 to TRBJ1-4, with D uncertain. Trimming took off 3 bases at V and 7 bases at J, with 14 bases between the two ends. The germline CDR1 and CDR2 sequences are KGHDR and SFDVKD. There are 15 residues in the CDR3. The CDR3 nucleotides are TGTGCCACCAGTGATCCCGGCCTAGATTCTGAAAAACTGTTTTTT. Its translation is CATSDPGLDSEKLFF.

This chain uses TRBV5-4 with TRBJ1-3; D is ambiguous. The germline V gene has CDR1 SGHNT and CDR2 YYREEE (reference sequence). V gave up 2 bases and J gave up 9 bases, with 12 bases separating them. CDR3 length equals 13 residues. CDR3 residues: CASSLPNPGTIYF. The DNA for the CDR3 is TGTGCCAGCAGCTTACCCAACCCGGGCACCATATATTTT.

The V call is TRBV4-3, the J call TRBJ1-4, with D maybe TRBD1 (5 bases). V dropped 0 bases and J dropped 6 bases, with 14 bases sitting between them. This CDR3 has 16 amino acids. CDR1 and CDR2 (germline): LGHNA, YSLEER. The CDR3 DNA sequence: TGCGCCAGCAGCCAAGATCGGGGGGTAGGAGATGAAAAACTGTTTTTT. The encoded protein is CASSQDRGVGDEKLFF.

The rearrangement uses TRBV28 and TRBJ2-1; tentatively, D is TRBD1 or TRBD2 (5 bases each). The V end was cut by 6 bases, the J end by 0 bases, with 15 bases between. From germline, CDR1 is MDHEN and CDR2 SYDVKM. The CDR3 is 16 residues long. The DNA of the CDR3 is TGTGCCAGCAGGAGCCCCGGGGCCAGCTCCTACAATGAGCAGTTCTTC. It translates to CASRSPGASSYNEQFF.

The V and J genes are TRBV7-9 and TRBJ2-2; D gene ambiguous. CDR1 and CDR2 (germline): SEHNR, FQNEAQ (reference sequence). The CDR3 loop spans 15 amino acids. V dropped 5 bases and J dropped 5 bases, with 15 bases sitting between them. The CDR3 here is CASSPSGTWTGELFF. CDR3 coding DNA: TGTGCCAGCAGCCCATCTGGTACTTGGACCGGGGAGCTGTTTTTT.

This clone occurred many times. The chain employs TRBV4-1 and TRBJ2-7, with 8 bases fitting TRBD2. The CDR3 loop spans 22 amino acids. Germline CDR1 MGHRA, CDR2 YSYEKL. V lost 3 bases and J lost 3; bases outside the gene matches: 28. This CDR3 reads CASSHRLSVRFTMRGAGYEQYF. The CDR3 nucleotides read TGCGCCAGCAGCCACCGCCTGAGCGTTCGCTTCACAATGCGGGGGGCCGGCTACGAGCAGTACTTC.

The V gene is TRBV18, the J gene TRBJ1-1; D might be TRBD1 (5 bases). V lost 8 bases to trimming and J lost 2 bases, with 15 bases between them. Germline V gene lookup returns CDR1 KGHSH and CDR2 LQKENI. The CDR3 length is 14 residues. The CDR3 reads CASGTTETNTEAFF. The CDR3 DNA sequence: TGTGCCAGCGGTACGACAGAGACTAACACTGAAGCTTTCTTT.

This sequence joins TRBV27 and TRBJ1-2; 12 bases are shared with TRBD1. The trim removed 0 bases at V and 2 bases at J, leaving 1 base unmatched. The CDR3 has 16 residues. Germline assignment: CDR1 MNHEY and CDR2 SMNVEV (reference sequence). The CDR3 DNA is TGTGCCAGCAGTTTATCGGGGACAGGGGGCAACTATGGCTACACCTTC. This gives the protein CASSLSGTGGNYGYTF.

V is TRBV19 and J is TRBJ1-1; D might be TRBD1 (5 bases). In germline, CDR1 is LNHDA, CDR2 SQIVND (reference sequence). V lost 6 bases and J 4 bases, leaving 15 bases between the germline ends. The CDR3 consists of 14 residues. The CDR3 loop is CASRGQLISTEAFF. CDR3 in DNA: TGTGCCAGTAGAGGACAACTGATCTCCACTGAAGCTTTCTTT.

The chain couples TRBV7-9 to TRBJ2-2, with 8 positions matching TRBD1. Per germline, CDR1 SEHNR and CDR2 FQNEAQ (reference sequence). The CDR3 is made up of 19 amino acids. V gave up 4 bases and J gave up 2 bases; unmatched junction bases: 15. CDR3 sequence reads: CASSSRGTGYRPNTGELFF. CDR3 nucleotides: TGTGCCAGCAGCTCTCGTGGGACAGGCTATCGCCCTAACACCGGGGAGCTGTTTTTT.

This chain uses TRBV27 with TRBJ1-2, with D unresolved. In germline, CDR1 is MNHEY, CDR2 SMNVEV (reference sequence). With 5 bases removed from V and 4 bases from J, the gap between germline ends came to 17 bases. The CDR3 length is 15 residues. CDR3 protein: CASSASRVVAYGYTF. As DNA, the CDR3 is TGTGCCAGCAGTGCGTCCCGCGTGGTAGCCTATGGCTACACCTTC.

Of note for this clone: Other nucleotide sequences from this sample produce the same CDR3. J is TRBJ1-5 and V is TRBV28; D ambiguous. CDR3 length: 12 residues. Germline V lookup: CDR1 MDHEN, CDR2 SYDVKM. V was pared by 6 bases and J by 1 base, with 4 bases between. CDR3 nucleotide sequence: TGTGCCAGCAGACAGAGCAATCAGCCCCAGCATTTT. Its protein product is CASRQSNQPQHF.

The chain recombines TRBV4-1 with TRBJ2-7; D may be TRBD1 (5 bases). This CDR3 is built from 15 residues. The V end lost 0 bases, the J end lost 3 bases, and 12 bases lay between the germline ends. The V gene's germline CDR1 is MGHRA and CDR2 YSYEKL. The CDR3 region has the DNA TGCGCCAGCAGCCAAGACGCCAGGGTCCTCTACGAGCAGTACTTC. This gives the protein CASSQDARVLYEQYF.

The chain joins TRBV7-2 to TRBJ2-3; perhaps TRBD2 as D (6 bases). The ends were cut back, 1 base at V and 1 base at J, with 12 bases in the middle. The length of the CDR3 is 16 residues. Germline CDR1 is SGHTA and CDR2 is FQGNSA. The CDR3 nucleotides are TGTGCCAGCAGCTTAGGGCGGGGAGGACGCACAGATACGCAGTATTTT. This sequence encodes CASSLGRGGRTDTQYF.

The V gene is TRBV5-1, the J gene TRBJ1-4; D unresolved. The CDR3 runs to 14 residues. With 4 bases removed from V and 7 bases from J, the gap between germline ends came to 14 bases. Germline values: CDR1 SGHRS, CDR2 YFSETQ. CDR3 sequence: CASSLLGAGEKLFF. As DNA, the CDR3 is TGCGCCAGCAGCCTCCTGGGAGCCGGTGAAAAACTGTTTTTT.

The J gene is TRBJ1-1, the V gene TRBV19, with a possible D match to TRBD1 (5 bases). Germline V gene lookup returns CDR1 LNHDA and CDR2 SQIVND (reference sequence). The CDR3 length is 12 residues. V was pared by 10 bases and J by 0 bases, with 9 bases between. The CDR3 protein is CATGHLNTEAFF. For the CDR3, the DNA is TGTGCCACGGGGCATCTGAACACTGAAGCTTTCTTT.

The J gene is TRBJ2-6, the V gene TRBV9; perhaps TRBD2 as D (6 bases). The CDR3 loop spans 18 amino acids. The ends were cut back, 4 bases at V and 0 bases at J, with 17 bases in the middle. The V gene's germline CDR1 is SGDLS and CDR2 YYNGEE. DNA for the CDR3: TGTGCCAGCAGCCCAAGGTTCCAGGACTACTCTGGGGCCAACGTCCTGACTTTC. Its protein product is CASSPRFQDYSGANVLTF.

This clone appeared a few times. The V and J genes are TRBV2 and TRBJ1-5; TRBD1 matches at 7 bases. From germline, CDR1 is SNHLY and CDR2 FYNNEI. The V segment lost 1 base and the J segment 3 bases; nucleotides outside the gene matches: 9. This CDR3 is 17 amino acids long. The CDR3, as DNA: TGTGCCAGCAGTGAAGAAGCAAGACAGGGCTACAATCAGCCCCAGCATTTT. It yields the protein CASSEEARQGYNQPQHF.

The J gene is TRBJ2-3, the V gene TRBV9, with TRBD1 matching 8 bases. The V and J ends lost 6 bases and 5 bases, in that order; junction bases with no gene match: 8. Germline CDR1 SGDLS, CDR2 YYNGEE. CDR3 length: 14 amino acids. CDR3: CASTHRGEGDTQYF. Written as DNA, the CDR3 is TGTGCCAGCACCCACAGGGGGGAAGGAGATACGCAGTATTTT.

The chain couples TRBV27 to TRBJ1-1; the D gene is possibly TRBD1 (6 bases). This CDR3 has 14 residues. The V and J ends lost 6 bases and 1 base respectively, with 12 bases between them. From germline, CDR1 is MNHEY and CDR2 SMNVEV (reference sequence). This CDR3 reads CASSPQGSNTEAFF. CDR3 in DNA: TGTGCCAGCAGCCCACAGGGTTCGAACACTGAAGCTTTCTTT.

The genes are TRBV27 and TRBJ1-1; D unclear. CDR1 and CDR2 from the germline V gene are MNHEY and SMNVEV (reference sequence). The CDR3 is 14 amino acids. V lost 6 bases to trimming and J lost 1 base, with 12 bases between them. CDR3 bases: TGTGCCAGCAGACGCCTGGGGTGGAACACTGAAGCTTTCTTT. The encoded protein is CASRRLGWNTEAFF.